The source of this T cell receptor beta chain is a study of blood T cell repertoires in COVID-19. TCRdb's copy holds only in-frame clones and misses some; the assay was immunoSEQ multiplex PCR. The profile shows some 140,000 clones, 85% to 90% of them singletons. Germline V gene lookup returns CDR1 MNHEY and CDR2 SMNVEV (reference sequence). CDR3 size: 15 residues. V was pared by 6 bases and J by 2 bases, with 5 bases of the junction left unmatched. The material sequenced was peripheral blood. The TCR comes from a man between 65 and 80 years old with active COVID-19. J is TRBJ2-1 and V is TRBV27; TRBD2 matches 9 bases. CDR3 sequence reads: CASSPGTSPYNEQFF. The CDR3 region has the DNA TGTGCCAGCAGCCCTGGGACTAGCCCCTACAATGAGCAGTTCTTC.